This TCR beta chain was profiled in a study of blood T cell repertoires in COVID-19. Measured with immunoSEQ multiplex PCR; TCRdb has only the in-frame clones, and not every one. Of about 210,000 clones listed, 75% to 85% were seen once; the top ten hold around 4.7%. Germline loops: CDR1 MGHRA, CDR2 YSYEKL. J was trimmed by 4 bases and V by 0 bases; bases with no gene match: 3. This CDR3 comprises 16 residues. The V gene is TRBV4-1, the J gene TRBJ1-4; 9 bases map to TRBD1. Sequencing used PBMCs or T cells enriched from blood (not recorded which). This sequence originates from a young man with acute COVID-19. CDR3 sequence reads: CASSQETGGHNEKLFF. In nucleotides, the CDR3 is TGCGCCAGCAGCCAAGAGACAGGGGGGCATAATGAAAAACTGTTTTTT.